This T cell receptor beta chain appears in the sequencing data of a study of T-cell reconstitution after alpha-beta-depleted transplantation in children. Unique molecular identifiers were incorporated when the TCRbeta library was constructed. From the PCR reads, TCRdb called clonotypes with MiXCR, one entry per CDR3 protein. The sample has 100,000 or so distinct CDR3 sequences, more than 9% seen once. Trimming stripped 3 bases from V and 2 bases from J, with 4 bases between. Germline CDR1 is SGHVS and CDR2 is FNYEAQ. This CDR3 contains 12 residues. This clonotype showed up many times. The specimen comprised PBMCs from the stem cell graft donor, sampled from the stem cell graft. The sequence was obtained from a human donor who donated a stem cell graft to a child with inherited bone marrow failure. The chain couples TRBV7-6 to TRBJ2-5, with D unclear. CDR3 in amino acids: CASSLTQETQYF. The DNA of the CDR3 is TGTGCCAGCAGCTTGACTCAAGAGACCCAGTACTTC.